Below, 32 T cell receptor beta chains from the same sample are listed, as sequenced in a study of cytomegalovirus exposure and HLA in healthy donors. A multiplex PCR was run with 60 Vbeta primers and 13 Jbeta primers. Libraries were prepared by immunoSEQ multiplex PCR; TCRdb keeps only in-frame clonotypes and omits some of them. The table has 150,000 to 200,000 clones, about 80% seen once. Sequencing input: PBMCs. These receptors came from a woman aged 40 to 50 in good health and CMV-seronegative.

Only a few counts were recorded for this clone. V usage is TRBV6-1 and J usage is TRBJ2-1; possible D gene TRBD1, 5 bases. Looked up from germline, CDR1 is MNHNS and CDR2 is SASEGT. This CDR3 contains 13 residues. The V end lost 6 bases, the J end lost 5 bases, and 11 bases lay between the germline ends. This CDR3 is CASRFRADNEQFF. CDR3 nucleotide sequence: TGTGCCAGCAGATTCAGGGCGGACAATGAGCAGTTCTTC.

The chain has TRBV9 and TRBJ1-2, with a tentative D call TRBD1 (5 bases). Germline-derived CDR1 and CDR2 are SGDLS and YYNGEE. V lost 0 bases and J lost 4, with 13 bases in between. The CDR3 has 15 residues. CDR3 sequence: CASSVAVGGSYGYTF. The CDR3, as DNA: TGTGCCAGCAGCGTAGCTGTGGGGGGTTCCTATGGCTACACCTTC.

The genes are TRBV5-1 and TRBJ1-3; 7 bases map to TRBD1. This CDR3 region has 15 residues. CDR1 is SGHRS, CDR2 YFSETQ, per germline. V was clipped by 7 bases and J by 2 bases; unmatched bases: 9. CDR3 DNA: TGCGCCAGCCGTACGACAGGGTCAACTGGAAACACCATATATTTT. Amino acid sequence: CASRTTGSTGNTIYF.

The chain has TRBV10-1 and TRBJ2-7; D possibly corresponds to TRBD2 (5 bases). Per the germline V gene, CDR1 is WNHNN and CDR2 is SYGVQD (reference sequence). Trimming took off 4 bases at V and 3 bases at J, with 10 bases between the two ends. The CDR3 covers 13 residues. CDR3 region: CASSGGPCYEQYV. As DNA, the CDR3 is TGCGCCAGCAGTGGAGGGCCGTGCTACGAGCAGTACGTC.

The rearrangement uses TRBV19 and TRBJ2-3, with 9 bases that match TRBD1. The germline gives CDR1 LNHDA, CDR2 SQIVND (reference sequence). Trimming at V came to 8 bases and at J to 7 bases, leaving 7 bases not matched to a gene. The CDR3 is 13 residues long. CDR3 in DNA: TGTGCCAGTCGCGGGGACAGGGACTATACGCAGTATTTT. Residues: CASRGDRDYTQYF.

The rearrangement uses TRBV28 and TRBJ1-3, with TRBD1 as a possible D gene (5 bases). The V gene lost 5 bases and the J gene lost 9 bases, with 14 bases spanning the gap. Germline values: CDR1 MDHEN, CDR2 SYDVKM. The CDR3 has 13 amino acids. The CDR3 coding sequence is TGTGCCAGCAGTGAGCCACAGGCGACCACCATATATTTT. Amino acids: CASSEPQATTIYF.

This chain connects TRBV7-9 to TRBJ2-1, with D possibly being TRBD1 (5 bases). The CDR3 is made up of 14 amino acids. V was shortened by 6 bases and J by 8 bases, with 17 bases between the two germline ends. Germline V lookup: CDR1 SEHNR, CDR2 FQNEAQ (reference sequence). CDR3 bases: TGTGCCAGCAGAGGCACTAACCGCAGGGATGAGCAGTTCTTC. Its translation is CASRGTNRRDEQFF. Using reference TRBV7-9 and TRBJ2-1 for the parts outside the CDR3, the full variable domain is DTGVSQNPRHKITKRGQNVTFRCDPISEHNRLYWYRQTLGQGPEFLTYFQNEAQLEKSRLLSDRFSAERPKGSFSTLEIQRTEQGDSAMYLCASRGTNRRDEQFFGPGTRLTVL.

This chain joins TRBV2 and TRBJ2-4, with TRBD2 matching over 10 bases. The V and J ends lost 4 bases and 9 bases, in that order; junction bases with no gene match: 6. CDR3 length: 14 residues. Germline lookup yields CDR1 SNHLY and CDR2 FYNNEI. The CDR3 nucleotides read TGTGCCAGCAGTGGCCTAGCGGGAGTCGGCATTCAGTACTTC. Translation: CASSGLAGVGIQYF.

The chain couples TRBV6-5 to TRBJ1-1; TRBD1 aligns across 7 bases. There are 14 residues in the CDR3. V lost 2 bases and J lost 7; bases outside the gene matches: 7. Germline V lookup: CDR1 MNHEY, CDR2 SVGAGI. The CDR3 is CASSYTRDSYEAFF. Here the CDR3 DNA reads TGTGCCAGCAGTTACACCCGGGACAGCTATGAAGCTTTCTTT.

V gene TRBV30 combines with J gene TRBJ1-2, with 10 bases identical to TRBD1. Trimming removed 6 bases from V and 4 bases from J; junction bases left unmatched: 5. This CDR3 contains 13 residues. Germline V gives CDR1 GTSNPN, CDR2 SVGIG (reference sequence). The CDR3 DNA reads TGTGCCTGTCCCGGGACAGGGGTCTATGGCTACACCTTC. This gives the protein CACPGTGVYGYTF.

The rearrangement links TRBV5-6 to TRBJ2-1, with TRBD2 matching over 7 bases. Trimming cost V 1 base and J 0 bases; bases outside gene matches: 4. Looked up from germline, CDR1 is SGHDT and CDR2 is YYEEEE. CDR3 length: 16 amino acids. The CDR3 nucleotides read TGTGCCAGCAGCTTGAACGGCGGGAGCTCCTACAATGAGCAGTTCTTC. Residues: CASSLNGGSSYNEQFF.

This clone was detected only a few times. V and J are TRBV7-2 and TRBJ2-5; D is ambiguous. Deletions cut 4 bases from V and 7 bases from J, with 10 bases between. This CDR3 is 12 amino acids long. The V gene's germline CDR1 is SGHTA and CDR2 FQGNSA. CDR3: CASSSVTWTQYF. In nucleotides, the CDR3 is TGTGCCAGCAGCTCGGTTACGTGGACCCAGTACTTC.

This sequence joins TRBV4-1 and TRBJ1-2; 8 bases agree with TRBD1. Germline trimming cut 1 base from V and 4 bases from J; bases unmatched to any gene: 5. The CDR3 length is 15 residues. The V gene's germline CDR1 is MGHRA and CDR2 YSYEKL. The CDR3 protein is CASSQGGQAPYGYTF. The CDR3 DNA reads TGCGCCAGCAGCCAAGGGGGACAGGCGCCCTATGGCTACACCTTC.

V is TRBV19 and J is TRBJ2-7, with 12 positions matching TRBD2. Germline V CDR1 and CDR2: LNHDA, SQIVND (reference sequence). J was trimmed by 5 bases and V by 6 bases; bases with no gene match: 8. CDR3 length: 15 residues. CDR3 coding DNA: TGTGCCAGTAGCCTAGGACTAGCGGGACTGCACGAGCAGTACTTC. Amino acids: CASSLGLAGLHEQYF. The full variable domain, completed using reference TRBV19 and TRBJ2-7, is DGGITQSPKYLFRKEGQNVTLSCEQNLNHDAMYWYRQDPGQGLRLIYYSQIVNDFQKGDIAEGYSVSREKKESFPLTVTSAQKNPTAFYLCASSLGLAGLHEQYFGPGTRLTVT.

The chain links TRBV7-2 to TRBJ1-1; tentative D call: TRBD1 (6 bases). In germline, CDR1 is SGHTA, CDR2 FQGNSA. The CDR3 totals 15 residues. V was trimmed by 1 base and J by 2 bases, leaving 11 bases between them. CDR3 amino acids: CASSLVQGGNTEAFF. The CDR3, as DNA: TGTGCCAGCAGCTTAGTACAGGGCGGAAACACTGAAGCTTTCTTT. Looking up the rest from reference TRBV7-2 and TRBJ1-1 gives the full variable domain: GAGVSQSPSNKVTEKGKDVELRCDPISGHTALYWYRQSLGQGLEFLIYFQGNSAPDKSGLPSDRFSAERTGGSVSTLTIQRTQQEDSAVYLCASSLVQGGNTEAFFGQGTRLTVV.

The V and J genes are TRBV5-1 and TRBJ2-3; tentatively, D is TRBD2 (6 bases). Germline assignment: CDR1 SGHRS and CDR2 YFSETQ. The length of the CDR3 is 17 residues. V was clipped by 6 bases and J by 0 bases, with 20 bases between them. CDR3 in amino acids: CASIGTGGDASTDTQYF. The CDR3 DNA follows: TGCGCCAGCATCGGCACCGGCGGGGACGCTAGCACAGATACGCAGTATTTT. The complete variable domain, with remaining parts taken from reference TRBV5-1 and TRBJ2-3, reads KAGVTQTPRYLIKTRGQQVTLSCSPISGHRSVSWYQQTPGQGLQFLFEYFSETQRNKGNFPGRFSGRQFSNSRSEMNVSTLELGDSALYLCASIGTGGDASTDTQYFGPGTRLTVL.

This clone occurred once. The V and J genes are TRBV18 and TRBJ2-3; no firm D call. CDR1 and CDR2 from the germline V gene are KGHSH and LQKENI. The CDR3 has 14 residues. V dropped 4 bases and J dropped 0 bases, with 8 bases sitting between them. CDR3 region: CASSLGRSTDTQYF. CDR3 DNA sequence: TGTGCCAGCTCACTGGGCAGGAGCACAGATACGCAGTATTTT.

The rearrangement links TRBV30 to TRBJ2-5, with a possible D match to TRBD2 (5 bases). This CDR3 spans 14 amino acids. Trimming removed 4 bases at V and 9 bases at J, with 21 bases between. Germline CDR1 is GTSNPN and CDR2 is SVGIG (reference sequence). The CDR3 DNA reads TGTGCCTGGACCTTACGAGGGCTGGGTTTGTCCCAGTACTTC. It specifies CAWTLRGLGLSQYF.

The chain is built from TRBV7-9 and TRBJ1-2; D uncertain. Deletions cut 5 bases from V and 10 bases from J, with 2 bases between. The CDR3 is made up of 8 amino acids. Germline V gene data show CDR1 as SEHNR and CDR2 as FQNEAQ (reference sequence). The CDR3 here is CASSLYTF. CDR3 sequence (DNA): TGTGCCAGCAGCCTCTACACCTTC.

This clone was observed once. The chain uses TRBV2 and TRBJ2-1; D unresolved. With 1 base removed from V and 12 bases from J, the gap between germline ends came to 16 bases. The germline gives CDR1 SNHLY, CDR2 FYNNEI. This CDR3 has 14 residues. In DNA, the CDR3 is TGTGCCAGCAGTGAAGACTATCGCCGTTTAGGGCAGTTCTTC. This sequence encodes CASSEDYRRLGQFF.

V usage is TRBV4-1 and J usage is TRBJ2-4; 7 nucleotides agree with TRBD2. Germline V gives CDR1 MGHRA, CDR2 YSYEKL. The ends lost 2 bases at V and 1 base at J; junction bases unmatched: 5. The CDR3 consists of 16 residues. The CDR3 reads CASSQPREGAKNIQYF. The CDR3 nucleotides are TGCGCCAGCAGCCAACCCAGGGAGGGGGCCAAAAACATTCAGTACTTC.

V is TRBV12-5 and J is TRBJ2-2, with 7 bases aligning to TRBD2. CDR3 length: 11 amino acids. CDR1 is LGHNT and CDR2 is FRNRAP in the germline V gene. Losses at the gene ends were 5 bases for V and 9 bases for J; bases not matched to a gene: 0. DNA of the CDR3: TGTGCTAGTGGTAGCGGGAGGGAGCTGTTTTTT. Translating it yields CASGSGRELFF.

The table lists this clone with a few counts. V usage is TRBV6-5 and J usage is TRBJ2-2; possibly TRBD2 for D (5 bases). This CDR3 comprises 14 residues. Germline-derived CDR1 and CDR2 are MNHEY and SVGAGI. Trimming removed 9 bases from V and 2 bases from J, with 13 bases in between. The CDR3 here is CASLRAQNTGELFF. In DNA, the CDR3 is TGTGCCAGTCTGCGGGCTCAAAACACCGGGGAGCTGTTTTTT.

The chain carries TRBV27 and TRBJ2-1; the match to TRBD2 covers 10 bases. CDR3 length: 14 residues. The germline gives CDR1 MNHEY, CDR2 SMNVEV (reference sequence). V gave up 3 bases and J gave up 10 bases; unmatched junction bases: 6. Here the CDR3 reads CASSLASGSREQFF. The CDR3 DNA reads TGTGCCAGCAGTTTGGCTAGCGGGAGCCGCGAGCAGTTCTTC.

The V gene is TRBV25-1, the J gene TRBJ1-2; 12 positions agree with TRBD1. CDR1 and CDR2 from the germline V gene are MGHDK and SYGVNS. Trimming took 8 bases from V and 4 from J; bases not matched to a gene: 8. The CDR3 totals 15 residues. The CDR3 here is CASQGQGAPIYGYTF. DNA for the CDR3: TGTGCCAGCCAGGGACAGGGGGCACCAATCTATGGCTACACCTTC.

The CDR3 coding sequence is TGTGCCAGCAGTCCGGGACAGTGCAACCCGAGCTCCTACGAGCAGTACGTC. Amino acid sequence: CASSPGQCNPSSYEQYV. This chain connects TRBV27 to TRBJ2-7; the match to TRBD1 covers 7 bases. Germline CDR1 and CDR2: MNHEY and SMNVEV (reference sequence). The CDR3 runs 17 residues. Unmatched junction bases numbered 13, after V lost 5 bases and J lost 0 bases.

The rearrangement joins TRBV27 to TRBJ2-5; TRBD2 matches 8 bases. This CDR3 region has 17 residues. CDR1 and CDR2 from the germline V gene are MNHEY and SMNVEV (reference sequence). V lost 0 bases, J lost 5 bases, and 11 bases stayed unmatched. The CDR3 sequence is CASSLSPGTRPWETQYF. In nucleotides, the CDR3 is TGTGCCAGCAGTTTATCCCCGGGGACTAGACCATGGGAGACCCAGTACTTC.

The CDR3 reads CAWISRVNTEAFF. For the CDR3, the DNA is TGTGCCTGGATTTCGAGAGTGAACACTGAAGCTTTCTTT. This chain joins TRBV30 and TRBJ1-1; D ambiguous. CDR1 GTSNPN and CDR2 SVGIG come from the germline V gene (reference sequence). The CDR3 totals 13 residues. The V and J ends lost 4 bases and 0 bases respectively, with 9 bases between them.

The chain combines TRBV11-3 with TRBJ2-1; D is ambiguous. The germline CDR1 and CDR2 sequences are SGHNT and YENEEA. The CDR3 is 16 amino acids. The V end was cut by 4 bases, the J end by 4 bases, with 17 bases between. The CDR3 sequence: CASSSPTESKYNEQFF. In nucleotides, the CDR3 is TGTGCCAGCAGCTCGCCAACGGAGTCGAAGTACAATGAGCAGTTCTTC. Together with reference TRBV11-3 and TRBJ2-1, the CDR3 gives the full variable domain: EAGVVQSPRYKIIEKKQPVAFWCNPISGHNTLYWYLQNLGQGPELLIRYENEEAVDDSQLPKDRFSAERLKGVDSTLKIQPAELGDSAVYLCASSSPTESKYNEQFFGPGTRLTVL.

This clone was observed a few times. V and J are TRBV7-8 and TRBJ2-1; tentative D call: TRBD2 (5 bases). V lost 6 bases and J 0 bases, leaving 6 bases between the germline ends. The V gene's germline CDR1 is SGHVS and CDR2 FQNEAQ. The CDR3 runs to 13 residues. The CDR3 sequence is CASSGSSYNEQFF. CDR3 coding DNA: TGTGCCAGCAGTGGGAGCTCCTACAATGAGCAGTTCTTC. Full variable domain (rest looked up from reference TRBV7-8 and TRBJ2-1): GAGVSQSPRYKVAKRGQDVALRCDPISGHVSLFWYQQALGQGPEFLTYFQNEAQLDKSGLPSDRFFAERPEGSVSTLKIQRTQQEDSAVYLCASSGSSYNEQFFGPGTRLTVL.

This sequence joins TRBV5-6 and TRBJ2-1; no firm D call. V was pared by 0 bases and J by 3 bases, with 10 bases between. Germline CDR1 reads SGHDT; CDR2 reads YYEEEE. The CDR3 sequence is 15 residues long. The CDR3 spells CASSLEHGGYNEQFF. CDR3 coding DNA: TGTGCCAGCAGCTTGGAACACGGCGGCTACAATGAGCAGTTCTTC.

The DNA for the CDR3 is TGTGCCAGCAGTTACGGACAGGGGGGTAATGAGCAGTTCTTC. This encodes CASSYGQGGNEQFF. The chain carries TRBV6-5 and TRBJ2-1; 10 nucleotides agree with TRBD1. Germline assignment: CDR1 MNHEY and CDR2 SVGAGI. The CDR3 runs 14 residues. Trimming removed 2 bases from V and 7 bases from J; junction bases left unmatched: 2.